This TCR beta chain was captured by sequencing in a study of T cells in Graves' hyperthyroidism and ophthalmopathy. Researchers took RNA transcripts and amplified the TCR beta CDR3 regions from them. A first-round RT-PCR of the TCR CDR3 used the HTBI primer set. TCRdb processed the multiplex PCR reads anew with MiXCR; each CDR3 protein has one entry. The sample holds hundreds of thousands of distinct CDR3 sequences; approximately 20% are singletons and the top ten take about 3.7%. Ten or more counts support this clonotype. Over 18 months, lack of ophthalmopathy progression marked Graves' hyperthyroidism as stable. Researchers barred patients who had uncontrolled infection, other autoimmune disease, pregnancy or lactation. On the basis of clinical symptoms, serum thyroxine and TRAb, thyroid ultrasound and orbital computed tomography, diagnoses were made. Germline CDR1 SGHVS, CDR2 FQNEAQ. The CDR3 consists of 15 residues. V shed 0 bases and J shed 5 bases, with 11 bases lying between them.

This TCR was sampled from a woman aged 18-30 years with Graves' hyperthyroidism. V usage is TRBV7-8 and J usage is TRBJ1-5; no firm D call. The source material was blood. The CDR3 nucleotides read TGTGCCAGCAGCTTAGCGTGGGGAGGGTATCAGCCCCAGCATTTT. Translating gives CASSLAWGGYQPQHF.